A single sample is the source of the 21 T cell receptor beta chains below, sequenced in a study of vaccination effects on CD4 cells after COVID-19. Their target antigens are unknown. Sequencing used immunoSEQ multiplex PCR; TCRdb keeps in-frame clones, though not all of them. Of 55,000 to 90,000 clones listed, around 70% were seen once; the top ten hold under 6%. Expansion with viral peptide pools was applied to antigen-specific CD4+ T cells by the ViraFEST assay prior to sequencing. Scientists isolated CD4+ T cells after a roughly 10-day culture period ended. By PCR, the person was confirmed to have had SARS-CoV-2 infection between March and December 2020. This specimen was CD4+ T cells from PBMCs cultured with HIV peptides, taken before COVID-19 vaccination. The subset here: HIV-1 Nef peptide pool negative control/reference culture. All receptors come from a human donor who had a prior SARS-CoV-2 infection.

The chain couples TRBV5-8 to TRBJ2-5, with 10 bases aligning to TRBD2. V trimming: 6 bases; J trimming: 4 bases; junction bases outside the gene matches: 6. This CDR3 contains 14 residues. The germline CDR1 and CDR2 sequences are SGHTS and YDEGEE. CDR3 amino acids: CASNSGRRGETQYF. The DNA of the CDR3 is TGTGCCAGCAATAGCGGGAGGCGAGGAGAGACCCAGTACTTC. The full variable domain, rest sourced from reference TRBV5-8 and TRBJ2-5, is EAGVTQSPTHLIKTRGQQATLRCSPISGHTSVYWYQQALGLGLQFLLWYDEGEERNRGNFPPRFSGRQFPNYSSELNVNALELEDSALYLCASNSGRRGETQYFGPGTRLLVL.

The gene calls are TRBV5-1 and TRBJ1-4; 9 positions match TRBD1. Germline loops: CDR1 SGHRS, CDR2 YFSETQ. J lost 8 bases, V lost 4 bases, and 12 bases had no gene match. The CDR3 spans 16 residues. The CDR3 sequence: CASSPGRDRADEKLFF. CDR3 sequence (DNA): TGCGCCAGCAGCCCTGGAAGGGACAGGGCGGACGAAAAACTGTTTTTT.

The J gene is TRBJ2-7, the V gene TRBV11-3, with a tentative D call TRBD1 (7 bases). Deletions cut 5 bases from V and 6 bases from J, with 11 bases between. Germline CDR1 and CDR2: SGHNT and YENEEA. The CDR3 runs 12 residues. The CDR3, as DNA: TGTGCCAGCAGCACCCAGGGGGGCGAGCAGTACTTC. This translates into CASSTQGGEQYF.

This chain joins TRBV2 and TRBJ2-3; 10 positions agree with TRBD2. V trimming: 3 bases; J trimming: 4 bases; junction bases outside the gene matches: 1. The CDR3 contains 14 residues. Germline loops: CDR1 SNHLY, CDR2 FYNNEI. For the CDR3, the DNA is TGTGCCAGCAGTGACAGCGGGGGGGCAGATACGCAGTATTTT. Its translation is CASSDSGGADTQYF.

The gene calls are TRBV7-9 and TRBJ1-2; TRBD1 aligns across 7 bases. Per the germline V gene, CDR1 is SEHNR and CDR2 is FQNEAQ (reference sequence). There are 13 residues in the CDR3. Trimming at V came to 1 base and at J to 9 bases, leaving 5 bases not matched to a gene. CDR3 residues: CASSLGQGSSYTF. For the CDR3, the DNA is TGTGCCAGCAGCTTAGGACAGGGCTCCAGCTACACCTTC.

The CDR3 DNA sequence: TGTGCCAGCAGCCAAGCTACCGATCTGAACACTGAAGCTTTCTTT. This translates into CASSQATDLNTEAFF. The chain recombines TRBV3-1 (or the pseudogene TRBV3-2) with TRBJ1-1; D is unclear. The CDR3 runs to 15 residues. In germline, CDR1 is LGHDT, CDR2 YNNKEL (reference sequence). V lost 1 base, J lost 0 bases, and 9 bases lay in between.

V is TRBV18 and J is TRBJ1-1; D ambiguous. The CDR3 spans 13 residues. CDR1 KGHSH and CDR2 LQKENI come from the germline V gene. Trimming took 6 bases from V and 4 from J, leaving 12 bases between them. Here the CDR3 DNA reads TGTGCCAGCTCCCCGGCGTTTGGCACTGAAGCTTTCTTT. Protein product: CASSPAFGTEAFF.

The gene calls are TRBV6-5 and TRBJ2-7; TRBD2 matches at 15 bases. The length of the CDR3 is 15 residues. In germline, CDR1 is MNHEY, CDR2 SVGAGI. V was pared by 7 bases and J by 2 bases, with 3 bases of the junction left unmatched. The CDR3 is CASKRTSGGAYEQYF. Written as DNA, the CDR3 is TGTGCCAGCAAAAGGACTAGCGGGGGGGCCTACGAGCAGTACTTC.

The chain links TRBV5-8 to TRBJ2-7; D remains ambiguous. CDR3 length: 12 residues. V gave up 4 bases and J gave up 4 bases, with 9 bases separating them. Germline CDR1 SGHTS, CDR2 YDEGEE. The CDR3 bases are TGTGCCAGCAGCCCTAAGAAGTACGAGCAGTACTTC. Residues: CASSPKKYEQYF.

This CDR3 reads CASSQPTGAALASDTQYF. CDR3 in DNA: TGCGCCAGCAGCCAACCGACGGGGGCCGCACTAGCGTCAGATACGCAGTATTTT. The chain uses TRBV5-1 and TRBJ2-3, with a possible D match to TRBD2 (7 bases). V dropped 4 bases and J dropped 4 bases, with 25 bases sitting between them. This CDR3 has 18 residues. From germline, CDR1 is SGHRS and CDR2 YFSETQ.

The rearrangement links TRBV2 to TRBJ1-3; no definite D call. The germline gives CDR1 SNHLY, CDR2 FYNNEI. The CDR3 extends over 13 amino acids. Trimming cost V 6 bases and J 4 bases, with 10 bases left between them. The CDR3, as DNA: TGTGCCAGCAGCCCGATCGTAGGAAACACCATATATTTT. The encoded protein is CASSPIVGNTIYF.

The CDR3 nucleotides are TGTGCCAGCAGTGAACCCGGGGCCGGCACAGATACGCAGTATTTT. This codes for CASSEPGAGTDTQYF. The V gene is TRBV6-1, the J gene TRBJ2-3, with D perhaps being TRBD1 or TRBD2 (5 bases each). Germline V gives CDR1 MNHNS, CDR2 SASEGT. The length of the CDR3 is 15 residues. V was clipped by 2 bases and J by 1 base, with 10 bases between them.

The gene calls are TRBV7-2 and TRBJ1-5; D is possibly TRBD1 (6 bases). The CDR3 runs to 13 residues. The germline V gene encodes CDR1 SGHTA and CDR2 FQGNSA. Between the trimmed V and J ends, which lost 3 bases and 7 bases, there was a span of 10 bases. The CDR3: CASSLGATQPQHF. The CDR3 DNA reads as TGTGCCAGCAGCTTGGGGGCAACCCAGCCCCAGCATTTT.

This clone was picked up a small number of times. V and J are TRBV10-1 and TRBJ1-5, with a weak D call TRBD1 (5 bases). The CDR3 contains 14 residues. Germline CDR1 reads WNHNN; CDR2 reads SYGVQD (reference sequence). Deletions cut 9 bases from V and 4 bases from J, with 16 bases between. The CDR3 nucleotides are TGCGCCAGTACCACAGGACGGGAGAATCAGCCCCAGCATTTT. Translating gives CASTTGRENQPQHF.

The chain links TRBV7-2 to TRBJ1-5; D call uncertain. Germline CDR1 is SGHTA and CDR2 is FQGNSA. Trimming removed 3 bases from V and 1 base from J, with 4 bases in between. The CDR3 has 13 residues. The CDR3 is CASSLRSNQPQHF. In DNA form, the CDR3 reads TGTGCCAGCAGCTTGAGGAGCAATCAGCCCCAGCATTTT.

The V call is TRBV19, the J call TRBJ1-5; maybe TRBD1 (5 bases). Germline V gives CDR1 LNHDA, CDR2 SQIVND (reference sequence). Trimming pared 5 bases from V and 5 bases from J, leaving 16 bases between. CDR3 length equals 15 residues. This CDR3 is CASSAGALDYQPQHF. The CDR3 DNA sequence: TGTGCCAGTAGTGCCGGGGCCTTAGACTATCAGCCCCAGCATTTT.

This chain links TRBV10-3 with TRBJ2-7, with 9 nucleotides matching TRBD2. Germline values: CDR1 ENHRY, CDR2 SYGVKD. V gave up 0 bases and J gave up 6 bases; unmatched junction bases: 6. The CDR3 consists of 15 residues. For the CDR3, the DNA is TGTGCCATCAGTGAGTCGGTTAGCGGGAGTGGCGAGCAGTACTTC. Translating it yields CAISESVSGSGEQYF.

The chain is built from TRBV6-2 or TRBV6-3 and TRBJ2-7, with D tentatively TRBD2 (5 bases). Trimming removed 6 bases at V and 3 bases at J, with 15 bases between. CDR1 is MNHEY, CDR2 SVGEGT, per germline. The CDR3 loop spans 14 amino acids. The CDR3 here is CASSIRTQNYEQYF. As DNA, the CDR3 is TGTGCCAGCAGCATCCGGACTCAGAACTACGAGCAGTACTTC.

The chain employs TRBV7-8 and TRBJ2-3; 8 nucleotides match TRBD2. CDR3 length: 16 residues. Trimming took 2 bases from V and 8 from J; bases not matched to a gene: 12. Germline CDR1 reads SGHVS; CDR2 reads FQNEAQ. In DNA form, the CDR3 reads TGTGCCAGCAGCTTAAGTTCTGGCGGGGGGCCCGGTACGCAGTATTTT. It encodes CASSLSSGGGPGTQYF.

This chain links TRBV5-6 with TRBJ1-2; possible D gene TRBD1, 6 bases. Trimming pared 3 bases from V and 12 bases from J, leaving 18 bases between. The CDR3 runs to 13 residues. Germline V gives CDR1 SGHDT, CDR2 YYEEEE. The CDR3 sequence: CASSSGPGVEDTF. CDR3 bases: TGTGCCAGCAGCTCGGGCCCAGGGGTGGAGGACACCTTC.

The chain is built from TRBV11-3 and TRBJ2-7; D might be TRBD2 (6 bases). Trimming left V 3 bases short and J 10 bases short, with 10 bases between. The CDR3 is made up of 11 amino acids. Germline lookup yields CDR1 SGHNT and CDR2 YENEEA. In nucleotides, the CDR3 is TGTGCCAGCAGCTTGGGGGGTCCTCAGTACTTC. This sequence encodes CASSLGGPQYF.